The text below deals with one T cell receptor beta chain. Its target antigen remains unknown. Base qualities are not provided; no much larger clone lies one nucleotide away. TCRbeta CDR3 regions were amplified from genomic DNA using the immunoSEQ Assay, a bias-controlled multiplex PCR. In the authors' own workflow: The number of nucleated cells in each sample was estimated by amplification of reference gene primers within the assay. To quantify the absolute abundance of each unique TCRbeta CDR3 rearrangement, sequence reads were collapsed and filtered. Productive Simpson clonality was computed per sample as the square root of Simpson's diversity index over productive rearrangements. TCRdb provides this immuneACCESS table in a form limited to in-frame rearrangements. Some clones are lacking; in checked studies, under half of them reflect an unresolved V gene, and why the rest are absent is not known. V, J and clone size were drawn from that table, and D and trimming were deduced from the DNA. The table for this sample lists approximately 150,000 clones; 85% to 90% of them were counted only once. Less than 20% of the sample belongs to the ten largest clones.

The record originates from a study of blood T cell repertoires in COVID-19 (dated by TCRdb to the early 2020s). General notes on the study: Samples from collaborators originated in the United States, Italy and Spain and spanned both the acute and convalescent phases of COVID-19. The prospective study material was composed of cDNA or gDNA derived from T cells, B-cell-depleted T cells, or PBMCs. Deeply sampled blood TCRbeta repertoires from subjects exposed to, actively infected with, or recovered from COVID-19 were included in the dataset. The repertoires were made available in a free public database intended to serve as a resource for research on the immune response to SARS-CoV-2. The samples were drawn from two sources: the first 160 participants of the ongoing ImmuneRACE study, and 1,000 to 1,500 subjects contributed by 6 global collaborators. Nearly every sample came with metadata listing a de-identified subject ID, COVID-19 status, age in years and sex. HLA class I and class II types, where available, came from metadata supplied by the sample provider rather than from assay-based typing.

The paper as a whole reports these results and caveats: The quantity of clinical and demographic metadata differed by source and by participant and was supplied without curation.

Each collaborating institution followed its own protocols to collect whole blood in K2EDTA tubes. For TCRbeta analysis, collaborator samples were shipped as frozen whole blood, as isolated PBMCs, or as DNA extracted from either sample type. This TCR was sampled from a man aged 45 to 65 with active or convalescent COVID-19. The source material was peripheral blood.

CDR3 protein: CASSLAGDTDTQYF. The DNA sequence is given as TGCGCCAGCAGCCTAGCGGGAGACACAGATACGCAGTATTTT. In this chain, TRBV4-1 is recombined with TRBJ2-3, with 9 bases aligning to TRBD2. Reading the germline V gene gives CDR1 MGHRA and CDR2 YSYEKL. The CDR3 measures 14 amino acids from cysteine to phenylalanine. Of the read, only the CDR3 DNA is kept; its 42 bases are in frame from base 1. Ends trimmed: V by 4 bases, J by 2 bases; bases unmatched to a gene: 1.